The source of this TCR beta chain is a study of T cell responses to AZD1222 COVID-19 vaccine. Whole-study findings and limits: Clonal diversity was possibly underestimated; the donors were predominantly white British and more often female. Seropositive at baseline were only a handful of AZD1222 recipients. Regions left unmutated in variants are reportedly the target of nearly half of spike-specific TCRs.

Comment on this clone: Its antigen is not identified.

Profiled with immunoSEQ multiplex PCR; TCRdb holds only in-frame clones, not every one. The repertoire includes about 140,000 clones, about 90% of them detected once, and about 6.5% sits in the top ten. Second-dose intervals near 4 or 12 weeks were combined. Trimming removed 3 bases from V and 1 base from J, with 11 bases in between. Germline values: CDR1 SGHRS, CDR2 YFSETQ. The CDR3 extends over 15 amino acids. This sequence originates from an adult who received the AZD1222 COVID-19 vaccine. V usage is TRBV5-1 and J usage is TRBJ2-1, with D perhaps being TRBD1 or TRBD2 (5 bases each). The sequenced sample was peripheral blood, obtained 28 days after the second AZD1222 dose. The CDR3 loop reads CASSSSPGSYNEQFF. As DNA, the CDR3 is TGCGCCAGCAGCTCTAGCCCAGGGTCCTACAATGAGCAGTTCTTC.